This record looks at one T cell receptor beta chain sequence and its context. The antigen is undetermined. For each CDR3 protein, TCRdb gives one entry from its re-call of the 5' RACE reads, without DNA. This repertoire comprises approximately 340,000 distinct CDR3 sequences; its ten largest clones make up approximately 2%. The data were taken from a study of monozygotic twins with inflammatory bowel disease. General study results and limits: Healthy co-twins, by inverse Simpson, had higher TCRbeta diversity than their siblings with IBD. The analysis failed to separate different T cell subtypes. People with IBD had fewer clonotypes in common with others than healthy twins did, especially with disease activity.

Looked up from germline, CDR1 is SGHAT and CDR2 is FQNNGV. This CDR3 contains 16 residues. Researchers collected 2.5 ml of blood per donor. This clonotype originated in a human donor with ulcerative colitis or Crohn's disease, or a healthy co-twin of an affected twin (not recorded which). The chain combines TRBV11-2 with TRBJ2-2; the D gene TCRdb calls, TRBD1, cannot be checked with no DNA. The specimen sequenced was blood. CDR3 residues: CASSAAGTAFTGELFF.